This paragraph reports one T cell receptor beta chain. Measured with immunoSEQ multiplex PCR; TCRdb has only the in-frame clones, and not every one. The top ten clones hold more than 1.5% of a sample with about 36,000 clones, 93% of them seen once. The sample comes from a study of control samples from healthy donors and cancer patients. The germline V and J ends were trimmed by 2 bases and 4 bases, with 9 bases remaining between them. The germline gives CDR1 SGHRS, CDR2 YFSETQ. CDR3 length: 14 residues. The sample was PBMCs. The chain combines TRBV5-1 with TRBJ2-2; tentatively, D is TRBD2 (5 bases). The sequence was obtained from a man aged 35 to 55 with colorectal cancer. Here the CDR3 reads CASSLTSRTGELFF. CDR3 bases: TGCGCCAGCAGCTTAACTAGTCGCACCGGGGAGCTGTTTTTT.